Sequencing of this T cell receptor (beta chain) was carried out in a study of T cells after yellow fever vaccination. The wider study: Those fractions that held only low numbers of cells were prepared using the SMART-Seq v4 Ultra Low Input RNA kit.

One entry per CDR3 protein, called by TCRdb with MiXCR from the 5' RACE reads. The repertoire holds 350,000 to 550,000 distinct CDR3 sequences, roughly 20% seen once, with 18% in the top ten. Germline CDR1 reads MGHRA; CDR2 reads YSYEKL. V was clipped by 6 bases and J by 4 bases, with 18 bases between them. There are 15 residues in the CDR3. The sequence was obtained from a man younger than 35 who received the YFV17D yellow fever vaccine. Source: PBMCs, taken before the yellow fever booster vaccination. V gene TRBV4-1 combines with J gene TRBJ1-1; D might be TRBD1 (6 bases). In DNA form, the CDR3 reads TGCGCCAGCAGACTACAAGGGGGGAGGGCCACTGAAGCTTTCTTT. It yields the protein CASRLQGGRATEAFF.